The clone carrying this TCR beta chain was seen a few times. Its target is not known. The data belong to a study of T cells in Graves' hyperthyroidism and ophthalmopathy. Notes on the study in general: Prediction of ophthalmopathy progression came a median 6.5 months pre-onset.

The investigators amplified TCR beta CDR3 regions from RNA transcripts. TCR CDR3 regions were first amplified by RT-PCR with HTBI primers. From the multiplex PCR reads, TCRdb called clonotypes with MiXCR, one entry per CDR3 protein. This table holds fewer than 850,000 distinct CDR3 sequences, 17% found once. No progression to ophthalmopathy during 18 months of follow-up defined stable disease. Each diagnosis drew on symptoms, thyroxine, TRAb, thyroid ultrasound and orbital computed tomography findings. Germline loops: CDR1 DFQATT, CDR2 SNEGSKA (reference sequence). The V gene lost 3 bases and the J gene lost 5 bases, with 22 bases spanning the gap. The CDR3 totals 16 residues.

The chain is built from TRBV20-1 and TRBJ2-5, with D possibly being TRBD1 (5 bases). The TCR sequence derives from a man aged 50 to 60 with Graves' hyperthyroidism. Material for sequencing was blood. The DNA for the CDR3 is TGCAGTGCTAGTTGGGGCCGCCAGTCGGTTCACGAGACCCAGTACTTC. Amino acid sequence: CSASWGRQSVHETQYF.